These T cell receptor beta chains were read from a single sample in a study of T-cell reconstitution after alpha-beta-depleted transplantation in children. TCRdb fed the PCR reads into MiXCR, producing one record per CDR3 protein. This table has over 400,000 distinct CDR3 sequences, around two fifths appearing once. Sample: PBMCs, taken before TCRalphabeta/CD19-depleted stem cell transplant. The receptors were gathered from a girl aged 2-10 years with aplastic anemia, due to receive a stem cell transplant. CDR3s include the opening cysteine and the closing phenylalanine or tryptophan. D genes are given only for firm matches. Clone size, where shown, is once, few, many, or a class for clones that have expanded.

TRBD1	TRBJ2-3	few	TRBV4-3	CASSQGGTGGSDTQYF	TGCGCCAGCAGCCAAGGTGGGACAGGGGGATCAGATACGCAGTATTTT
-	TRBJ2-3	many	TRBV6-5	CASSSPPGTLNTDTQYF	TGTGCCAGCAGTTCCCCCCCCGGTACTTTAAACACAGATACGCAGTATTTT
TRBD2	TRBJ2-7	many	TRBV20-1	CSARGAGPYYEQYF	TGCAGTGCTAGGGGAGCGGGACCATACTACGAGCAGTACTTC
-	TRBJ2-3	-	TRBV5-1	CASSKSWGSSTDTQYF	TGCGCCAGCAGTAAAAGTTGGGGCTCGAGCACAGATACGCAGTATTTT
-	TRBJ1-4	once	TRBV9	CASSPQGQSLNEKLFF	TGTGCCAGCAGCCCCCAAGGACAGAGTCTTAATGAAAAACTGTTTTTT
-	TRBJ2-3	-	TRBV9	CASSVGGSPTDTQYF	TGTGCCAGCAGCGTAGGAGGGAGTCCCACAGATACGCAGTATTTT
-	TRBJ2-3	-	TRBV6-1	CASRGPGDDDTQYF	TGTGCCAGCAGGGGGCCGGGGGATGACGATACGCAGTATTTT
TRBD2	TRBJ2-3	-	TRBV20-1	CSARDRGRVSTDTQYF	TGCAGTGCTAGAGACCGCGGGAGGGTTAGCACAGATACGCAGTATTTT
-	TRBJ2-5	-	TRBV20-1	CSAMRGARQETQYF	TGCAGTGCTATGAGGGGGGCCCGTCAAGAGACCCAGTACTTC
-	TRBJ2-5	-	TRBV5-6	CASSLMGRVAETQYF	TGTGCCAGCAGCTTGATGGGAAGGGTGGCGGAGACCCAGTACTTC
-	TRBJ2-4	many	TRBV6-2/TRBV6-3	CASSYSDTHKNIQYF	TGTGCCAGCAGTTATTCCGACACACACAAAAACATTCAGTACTTC
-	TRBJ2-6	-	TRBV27	CASSLNSHTGANVLTF	TGTGCCAGCAGTTTAAACAGCCACACTGGGGCCAACGTCCTGACTTTC
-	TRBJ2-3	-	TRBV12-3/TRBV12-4	CASSLARKDTQYF	TGTGCCAGCAGTTTAGCCAGAAAGGATACGCAGTATTTT
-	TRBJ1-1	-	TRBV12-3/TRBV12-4	CASKGRTEAFF	TGTGCCAGCAAGGGACGCACTGAAGCTTTCTTT
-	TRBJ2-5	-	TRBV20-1	CSATALSGQYF	TGCAGTGCTACCGCTCTATCGGGCCAGTACTTC
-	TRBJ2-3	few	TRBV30	CAWTHTDTQYF	TGTGCCTGGACCCACACAGATACGCAGTATTTT
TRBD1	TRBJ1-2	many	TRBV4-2	CASSQGGQGVDGYTF	TGTGCCAGCAGCCAAGGAGGACAGGGGGTCGATGGCTACACCTTC
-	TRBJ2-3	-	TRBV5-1	CASSLAQNTDTQYF	TGCGCCAGCAGCTTGGCCCAGAACACAGATACGCAGTATTTT
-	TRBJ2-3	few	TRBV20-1	CSARGLQEDTQYF	TGCAGTGCTAGGGGCCTACAAGAGGATACGCAGTATTTT
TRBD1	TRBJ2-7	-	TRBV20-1	CSARAAHRGEAPTSEQYF	TGCAGTGCTAGAGCCGCCCACAGGGGCGAAGCTCCTACGAGCGAGCAGTACTTC
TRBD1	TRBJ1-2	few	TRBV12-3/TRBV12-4	CASSLWGQGDGYTF	TGTGCCAGCAGTTTGTGGGGCCAGGGGGATGGCTACACCTTC
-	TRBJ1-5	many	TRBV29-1	CSVRDGNQPQHF	TGCAGCGTCAGGGACGGCAATCAGCCCCAGCATTTT
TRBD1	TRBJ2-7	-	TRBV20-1	CSAARDRLRDEQYF	TGCAGTGCTGCCCGGGACAGGCTTCGGGACGAGCAGTACTTC
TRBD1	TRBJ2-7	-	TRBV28	CASINRGHEQYF	TGTGCCAGCATCAACAGGGGCCACGAGCAGTACTTC
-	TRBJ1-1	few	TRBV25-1	CASSESYTEAFF	TGTGCCAGCAGTGAATCGTACACTGAAGCTTTCTTT
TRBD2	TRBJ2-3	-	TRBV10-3	CAISWRERADTQYF	TGTGCCATCTCGTGGCGGGAGAGGGCAGATACGCAGTATTTT
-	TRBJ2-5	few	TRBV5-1	CASSFKPPQETQYF	TGCGCCAGCAGCTTCAAGCCCCCCCAAGAGACCCAGTACTTC
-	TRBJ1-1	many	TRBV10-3	CAISGGRDTSMGEAFF	TGTGCCATCAGTGGGGGCCGGGACACATCGATGGGGGAAGCTTTCTTT
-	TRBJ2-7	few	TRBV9	CASTRPPSGEQYF	TGTGCCAGCACCAGACCGCCGAGCGGCGAGCAGTACTTC
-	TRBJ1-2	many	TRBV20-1	CSASGPRGYTF	TGCAGTGCTAGTGGGCCGAGGGGCTACACCTTC
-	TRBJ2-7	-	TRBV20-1	CSARVDFSYEQYF	TGCAGTGCTAGAGTAGACTTTTCCTACGAGCAGTACTTC
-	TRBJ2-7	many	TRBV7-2	CASSLAARGGFSSYEQYF	TGTGCCAGCAGCTTAGCGGCTAGGGGCGGGTTTAGCTCCTACGAGCAGTACTTC